This entry describes one TCR beta chain. The sample originates from a study of control samples from healthy donors and cancer patients. Repertoires were generated with immunoSEQ multiplex PCR, while TCRdb's copy carries only in-frame clones and drops some. The data show 140,000 to 150,000 clones, 80% to 95% seen once. The clonotype originates from a man between 18 and 29 years old in good health. Source material: blood.

CDR3 sequence (DNA): TGCGCCAGCAGTCAAGAGCCAGGGGCACCAACTAATGAAAAACTGTTTTTT. This codes for CASSQEPGAPTNEKLFF. The V call is TRBV5-1, the J call TRBJ1-4; D may be TRBD1 (6 bases). Trimming cost V 5 bases and J 0 bases, with 17 bases left between them. CDR3 size: 17 residues. Germline CDR1 reads SGHRS; CDR2 reads YFSETQ. Complete variable domain (other parts from reference TRBV5-1 and TRBJ1-4): KAGVTQTPRYLIKTRGQQVTLSCSPISGHRSVSWYQQTPGQGLQFLFEYFSETQRNKGNFPGRFSGRQFSNSRSEMNVSTLELGDSALYLCASSQEPGAPTNEKLFFGSGTQLSVL.